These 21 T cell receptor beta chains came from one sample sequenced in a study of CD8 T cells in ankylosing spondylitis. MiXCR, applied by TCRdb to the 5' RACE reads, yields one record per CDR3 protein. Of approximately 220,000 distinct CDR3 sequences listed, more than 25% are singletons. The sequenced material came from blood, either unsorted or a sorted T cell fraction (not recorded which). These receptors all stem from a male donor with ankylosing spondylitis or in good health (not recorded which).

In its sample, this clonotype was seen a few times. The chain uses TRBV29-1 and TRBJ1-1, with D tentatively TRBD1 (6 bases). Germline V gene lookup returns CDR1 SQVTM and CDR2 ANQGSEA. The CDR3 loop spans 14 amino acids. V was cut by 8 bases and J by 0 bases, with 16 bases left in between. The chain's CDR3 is CSTSYRALNTEAFF. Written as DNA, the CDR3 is TGCAGCACTTCCTACAGGGCCCTGAACACTGAAGCTTTCTTT.

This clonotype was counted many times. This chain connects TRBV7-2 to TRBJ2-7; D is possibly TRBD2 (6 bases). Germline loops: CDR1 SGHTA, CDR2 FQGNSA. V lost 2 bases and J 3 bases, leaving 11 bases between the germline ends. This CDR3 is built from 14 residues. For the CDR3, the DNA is TGTGCCAGCAGCTTAAATCCAGCGGGCTACGAGCAGTACTTC. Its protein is CASSLNPAGYEQYF.

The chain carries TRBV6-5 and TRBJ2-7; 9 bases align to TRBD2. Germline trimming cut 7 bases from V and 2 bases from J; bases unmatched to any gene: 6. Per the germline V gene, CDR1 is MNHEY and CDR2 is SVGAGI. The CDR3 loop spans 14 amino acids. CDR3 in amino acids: CASISGSRPYEQYF. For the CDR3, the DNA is TGTGCCAGCATTAGCGGGAGCCGTCCCTACGAGCAGTACTTC.

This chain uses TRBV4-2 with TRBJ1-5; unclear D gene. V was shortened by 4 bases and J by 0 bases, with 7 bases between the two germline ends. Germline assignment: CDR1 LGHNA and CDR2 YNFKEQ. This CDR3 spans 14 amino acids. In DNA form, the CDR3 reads TGTGCCAGCAGCCGAGAGTATAGCAATCAGCCCCAGCATTTT. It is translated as CASSREYSNQPQHF.

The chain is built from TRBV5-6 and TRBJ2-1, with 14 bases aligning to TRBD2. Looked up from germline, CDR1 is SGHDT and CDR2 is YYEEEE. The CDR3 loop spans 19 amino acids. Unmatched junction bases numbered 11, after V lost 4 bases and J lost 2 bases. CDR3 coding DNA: TGTGCCAGCAGCCATAGACTAGCGGGAGGGCCTTTCGCCTACAATGAGCAGTTCTTC. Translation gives CASSHRLAGGPFAYNEQFF.

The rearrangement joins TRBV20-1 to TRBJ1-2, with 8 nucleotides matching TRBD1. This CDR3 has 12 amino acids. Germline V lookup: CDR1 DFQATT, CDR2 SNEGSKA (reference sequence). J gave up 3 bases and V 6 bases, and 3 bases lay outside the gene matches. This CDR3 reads CSAGQGYYGYTF. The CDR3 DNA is TGCAGTGCAGGACAGGGTTACTATGGCTACACCTTC.

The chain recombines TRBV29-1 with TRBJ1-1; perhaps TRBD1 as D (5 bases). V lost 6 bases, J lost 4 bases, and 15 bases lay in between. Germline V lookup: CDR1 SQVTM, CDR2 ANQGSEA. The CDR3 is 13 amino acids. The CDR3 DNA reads TGCAGCGTCGATGGGACGGTGGTCACTGAAGCTTTCTTT. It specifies CSVDGTVVTEAFF.

The CDR3 protein is CASSYGISGRTDTQYF. CDR3 in DNA: TGTGCCAGCAGTTACGGTATTAGCGGGAGGACAGATACGCAGTATTTT. V usage is TRBV6-5 and J usage is TRBJ2-3; the match to TRBD2 covers 10 bases. Germline-derived CDR1 and CDR2 are MNHEY and SVGAGI. The CDR3 is 16 amino acids. V was pared by 2 bases and J by 3 bases, with 5 bases of the junction left unmatched.

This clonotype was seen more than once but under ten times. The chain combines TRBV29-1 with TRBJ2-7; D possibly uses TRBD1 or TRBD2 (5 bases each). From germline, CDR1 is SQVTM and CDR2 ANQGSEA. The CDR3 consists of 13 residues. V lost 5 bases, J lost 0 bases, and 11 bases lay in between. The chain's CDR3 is CSVTGTVSYEQYF. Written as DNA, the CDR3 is TGCAGCGTTACCGGGACGGTCTCCTACGAGCAGTACTTC.

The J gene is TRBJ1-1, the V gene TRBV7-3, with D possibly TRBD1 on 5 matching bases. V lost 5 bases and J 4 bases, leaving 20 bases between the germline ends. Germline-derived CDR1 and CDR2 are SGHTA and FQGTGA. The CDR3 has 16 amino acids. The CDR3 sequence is CASSPMLGRGRTEAFF. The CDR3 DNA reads TGTGCCAGCAGCCCTATGTTGGGAAGGGGTCGCACTGAAGCTTTCTTT. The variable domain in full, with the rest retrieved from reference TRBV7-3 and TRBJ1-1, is GAGVSQTPSNKVTEKGKYVELRCDPISGHTALYWYRQSLGQGPEFLIYFQGTGAADDSGLPNDRFFAVRPEGSVSTLKIQRTERGDSAVYLCASSPMLGRGRTEAFFGQGTRLTVV.

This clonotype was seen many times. This chain's CDR3 is CATSGGTGNGNTIYF. In nucleotides, the CDR3 is TGTGCCACCAGCGGTGGGACAGGGAATGGAAACACCATATATTTT. V is TRBV15 and J is TRBJ1-3, with 9 positions matching TRBD1. Per germline, CDR1 LNHNV and CDR2 YYDKDF (reference sequence). The CDR3 loop spans 15 amino acids. V shed 5 bases, J shed 3 bases, and the junction held 5 bases outside the gene matches.

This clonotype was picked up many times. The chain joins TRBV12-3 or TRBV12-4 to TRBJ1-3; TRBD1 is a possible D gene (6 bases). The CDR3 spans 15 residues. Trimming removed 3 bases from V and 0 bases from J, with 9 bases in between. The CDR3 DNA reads TGTGCCAGCAGTTTCTACAGGGCCTCTGGAAACACCATATATTTT. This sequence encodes CASSFYRASGNTIYF.

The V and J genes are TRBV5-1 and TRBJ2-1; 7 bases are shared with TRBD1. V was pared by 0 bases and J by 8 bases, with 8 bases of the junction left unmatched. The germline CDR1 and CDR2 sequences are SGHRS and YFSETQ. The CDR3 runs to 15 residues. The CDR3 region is CASSLVGGRTDEQFF. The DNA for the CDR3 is TGCGCCAGCAGCTTGGTAGGGGGCCGCACGGATGAGCAGTTCTTC.

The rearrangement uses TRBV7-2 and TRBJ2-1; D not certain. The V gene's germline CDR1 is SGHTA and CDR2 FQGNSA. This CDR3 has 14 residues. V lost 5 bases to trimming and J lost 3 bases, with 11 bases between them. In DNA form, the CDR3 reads TGTGCCAGCAGCCCCGAGGCCAGCTACAATGAGCAGTTCTTC. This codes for CASSPEASYNEQFF.

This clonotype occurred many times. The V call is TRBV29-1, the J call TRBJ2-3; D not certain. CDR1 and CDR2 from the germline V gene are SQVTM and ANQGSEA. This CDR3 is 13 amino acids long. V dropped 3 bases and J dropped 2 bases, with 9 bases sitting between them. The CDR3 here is CSVDDTSTDTQYF. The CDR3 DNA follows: TGCAGCGTTGACGACACATCCACAGATACGCAGTATTTT.

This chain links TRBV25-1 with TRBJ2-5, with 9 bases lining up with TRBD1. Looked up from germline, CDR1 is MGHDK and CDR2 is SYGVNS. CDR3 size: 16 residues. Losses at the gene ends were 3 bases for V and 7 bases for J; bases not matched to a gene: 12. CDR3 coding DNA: TGTGCCAGCAGTGATGGGACAGGGCGTCCCCAGGGGACCCAGTACTTC. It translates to CASSDGTGRPQGTQYF.

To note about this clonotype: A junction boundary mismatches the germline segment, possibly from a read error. The CDR3: CASSLQGYIEQFF. The CDR3 nucleotides read TGTGCCAGCAGTTTGCAAGGTTACATTGAGCAGTTCTTC. V usage is TRBV12-3 or TRBV12-4 and J usage is TRBJ2-1; no reliable D call. The CDR3 has 13 amino acids.

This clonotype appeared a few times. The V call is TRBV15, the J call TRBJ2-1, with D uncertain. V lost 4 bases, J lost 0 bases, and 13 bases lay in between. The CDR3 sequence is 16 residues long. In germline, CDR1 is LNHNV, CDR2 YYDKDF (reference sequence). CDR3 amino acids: CATSTRWTTSYNEQFF. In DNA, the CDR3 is TGTGCCACCAGCACCCGTTGGACCACCTCCTACAATGAGCAGTTCTTC.

CDR3 sequence: CASSFGQGTEAFF. For the CDR3, the DNA is TGCGCCAGCAGCTTCGGACAGGGCACTGAAGCTTTCTTT. This rearrangement joins TRBV5-1 to TRBJ1-1; 8 bases line up with TRBD1. This CDR3 is built from 13 residues. Unmatched junction bases numbered 1, after V lost 2 bases and J lost 4 bases. Germline V lookup: CDR1 SGHRS, CDR2 YFSETQ.

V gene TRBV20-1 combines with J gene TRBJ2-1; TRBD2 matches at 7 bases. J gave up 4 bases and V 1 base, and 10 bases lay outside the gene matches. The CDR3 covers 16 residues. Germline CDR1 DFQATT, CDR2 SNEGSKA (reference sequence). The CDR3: CSARVHGRPLYNEQFF. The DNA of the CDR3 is TGCAGTGCTAGAGTCCACGGGAGGCCCCTTTACAATGAGCAGTTCTTC.

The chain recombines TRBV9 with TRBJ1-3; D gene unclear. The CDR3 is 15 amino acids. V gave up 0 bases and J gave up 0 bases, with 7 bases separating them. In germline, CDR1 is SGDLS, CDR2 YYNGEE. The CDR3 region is CASSVENFSGNTIYF. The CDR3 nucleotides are TGTGCCAGCAGCGTAGAAAACTTCTCTGGAAACACCATATATTTT.